This entry describes one T cell receptor beta chain. Its target is unknown. These data are taken from a study of shared clonotypes between healthy human individuals. Trimming shortened V by 2 bases and J by 4 bases, and 14 bases separated the two germline ends. The CDR3 is made up of 15 amino acids. Germline CDR1 reads LNHNV; CDR2 reads YYDKDF (reference sequence). Study-wide results and caveats: Expectations were that clonotype sharing among donors would be affected by sequencing depth. What limited the represented genetic and exposure-history diversity was the small number of donors.

The study ran the assay at deep level. Libraries were prepared by immunoSEQ multiplex PCR; TCRdb keeps only in-frame clonotypes and omits some of them. The table lists roughly 1.4 million clones, 98% to 99% of them singletons. This receptor was identified in a man under 40 in good health. The source material was naive CD4+ T cells sorted from blood. Subset meaning: CD45RA+ positively selected. This chain uses TRBV15 with TRBJ2-5, with D perhaps matching TRBD1 or TRBD2 (6 bases each). The DNA for the CDR3 is TGTGCCACCAGCAGAAGTCCGGGGGCAGGAGAGACCCAGTACTTC. It specifies CATSRSPGAGETQYF.